The clone carrying this TCR beta chain was counted between two and nine times. Its antigen is undetermined. This CDR3 has 18 amino acids. CDR1 SGDLS and CDR2 YYNGEE come from the germline V gene. Trimming took 0 bases from V and 0 from J, leaving 16 bases between them. Barcoded TCR alpha and TCR beta cDNA libraries with UMIs came from 5'RACE using constant-segment primers. MiXCR, applied by TCRdb to the 5' RACE reads, yields one record per CDR3 protein. The sample consists of over 95,000 distinct CDR3 sequences, about 20% of them appearing once. The data were obtained in a study of T-cell memory formation after mild COVID-19. General study points: Memory cells collected pre-infection included some clones that later responded, suggesting cross-reactive memory joined.

The receptor was isolated from a young man who had mild COVID-19 (a few samples of this study predate the infection). Cell type and time point are not known. The chain is built from TRBV9 and TRBJ2-1; possibly TRBD2 for D (6 bases). Sequenced input: PBMCs or a T cell subset sorted from them (not recorded which). The CDR3 nucleotides are TGTGCCAGCAGCGTAGTTGGGTGGGGCGGGGACTCCTACAATGAGCAGTTCTTC. Protein product: CASSVVGWGGDSYNEQFF.